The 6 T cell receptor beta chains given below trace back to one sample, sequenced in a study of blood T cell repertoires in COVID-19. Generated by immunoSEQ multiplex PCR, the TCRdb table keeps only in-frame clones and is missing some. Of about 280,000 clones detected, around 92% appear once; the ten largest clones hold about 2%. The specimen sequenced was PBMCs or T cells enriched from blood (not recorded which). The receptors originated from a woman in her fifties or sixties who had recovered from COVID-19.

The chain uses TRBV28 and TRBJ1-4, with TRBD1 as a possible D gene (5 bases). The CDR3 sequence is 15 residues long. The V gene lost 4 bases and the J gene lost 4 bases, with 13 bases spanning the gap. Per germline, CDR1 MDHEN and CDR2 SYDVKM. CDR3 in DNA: TGTGCCAGCAGTTCCCGGGGGTCCCTTAATGAAAAACTGTTTTTT. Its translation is CASSSRGSLNEKLFF.

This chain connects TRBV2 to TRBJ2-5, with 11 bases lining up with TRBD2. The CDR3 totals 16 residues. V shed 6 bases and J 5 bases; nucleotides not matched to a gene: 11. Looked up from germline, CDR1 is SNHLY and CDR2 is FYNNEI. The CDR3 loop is CASSRGLAVLQETQYF. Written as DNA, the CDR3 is TGTGCCAGCAGCCGGGGACTAGCGGTTCTCCAGGAGACCCAGTACTTC.

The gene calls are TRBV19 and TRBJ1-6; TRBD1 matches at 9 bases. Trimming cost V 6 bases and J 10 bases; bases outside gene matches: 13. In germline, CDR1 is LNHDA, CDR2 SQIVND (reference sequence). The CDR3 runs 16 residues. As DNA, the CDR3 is TGTGCCAGTAGCCCGCACCGGGACAGGGTGAACTCACCCCTCCACTTT. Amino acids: CASSPHRDRVNSPLHF.

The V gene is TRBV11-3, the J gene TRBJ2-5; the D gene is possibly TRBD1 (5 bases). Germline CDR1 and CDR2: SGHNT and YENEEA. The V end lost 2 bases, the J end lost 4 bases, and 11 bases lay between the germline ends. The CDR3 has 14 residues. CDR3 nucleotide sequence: TGTGCCAGCAGCTTACAACAGGCGAGAGAGACCCAGTACTTC. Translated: CASSLQQARETQYF.

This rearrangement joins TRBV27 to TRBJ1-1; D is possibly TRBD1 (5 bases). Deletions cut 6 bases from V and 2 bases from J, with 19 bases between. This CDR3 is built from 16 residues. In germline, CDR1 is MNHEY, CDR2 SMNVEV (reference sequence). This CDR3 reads CASRPTQGWGNTEAFF. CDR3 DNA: TGTGCCAGCAGACCCACTCAGGGATGGGGAAACACTGAAGCTTTCTTT.

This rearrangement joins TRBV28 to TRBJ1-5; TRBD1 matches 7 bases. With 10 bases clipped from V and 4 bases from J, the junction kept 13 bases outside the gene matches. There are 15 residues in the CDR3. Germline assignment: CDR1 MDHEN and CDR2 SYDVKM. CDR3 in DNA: TGTGCCACTGGGGGAGGACAGGTTCGGAATCAGCCCCAGCATTTT. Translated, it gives CATGGGQVRNQPQHF.